The source of this TCR beta chain is a study of blood T cell repertoires in COVID-19. The CDR3 contains 17 residues. Germline loops: CDR1 SGHAT, CDR2 FQNNGV. Trimming removed 4 bases from V and 8 bases from J; junction bases left unmatched: 16. Original handling: From reference gene primer amplification, estimates of nucleated cell counts were derived. Only in-frame clones appear in the TCRdb table, and some are missing; sequencing was by immunoSEQ multiplex PCR. V and J calls and clone size come straight from that table; D and trimming were deduced from the DNA. The sample shows 350,000 to 450,000 clones, roughly 80% of them seen only once.

The clonotype was recovered from a woman aged 45-65 years who had recovered from COVID-19. V gene TRBV11-2 combines with J gene TRBJ2-1, with TRBD2 matching 8 bases. Source material: PBMCs or T cells enriched from blood (not recorded which). CDR3 in amino acids: CASSYIIPGLVLDEQFF. The CDR3 nucleotides are TGTGCCAGCAGCTATATCATACCGGGACTAGTCCTGGATGAGCAGTTCTTC.